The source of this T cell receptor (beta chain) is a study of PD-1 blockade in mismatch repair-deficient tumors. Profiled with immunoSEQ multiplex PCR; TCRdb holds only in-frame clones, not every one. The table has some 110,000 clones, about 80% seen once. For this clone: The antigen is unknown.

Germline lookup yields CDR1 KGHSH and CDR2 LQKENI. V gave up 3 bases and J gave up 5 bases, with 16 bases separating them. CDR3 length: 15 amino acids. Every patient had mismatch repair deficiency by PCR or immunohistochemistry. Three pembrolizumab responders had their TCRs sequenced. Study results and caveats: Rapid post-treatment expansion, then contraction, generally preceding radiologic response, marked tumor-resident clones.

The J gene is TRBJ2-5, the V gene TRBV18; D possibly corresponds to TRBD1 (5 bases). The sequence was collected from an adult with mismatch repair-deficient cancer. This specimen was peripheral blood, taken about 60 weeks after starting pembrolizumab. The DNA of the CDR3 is TGTGCCAGCTCACCCCGGTCGTGGGGCGCTGAGACCCAGTACTTC. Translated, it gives CASSPRSWGAETQYF. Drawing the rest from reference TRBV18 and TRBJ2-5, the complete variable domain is NAGVMQNPRHLVRRRGQEARLRCSPMKGHSHVYWYRQLPEEGLKFMVYLQKENIIDESGMPKERFSAEFPKEGPSILRIQQVVRGDSAAYFCASSPRSWGAETQYFGPGTRLLVL.